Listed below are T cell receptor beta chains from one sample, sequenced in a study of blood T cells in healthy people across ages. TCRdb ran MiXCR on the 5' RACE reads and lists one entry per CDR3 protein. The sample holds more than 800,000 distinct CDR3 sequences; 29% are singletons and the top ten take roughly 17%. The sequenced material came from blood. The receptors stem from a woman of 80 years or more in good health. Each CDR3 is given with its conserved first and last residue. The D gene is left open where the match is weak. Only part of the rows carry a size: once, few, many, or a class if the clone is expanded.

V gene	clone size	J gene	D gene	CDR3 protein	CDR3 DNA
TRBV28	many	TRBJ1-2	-	CAKEGDGIWGYTF	TGTGCCAAAGAGGGGGACGGTATATGGGGCTACACCTTC
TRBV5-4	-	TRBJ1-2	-	CASSLGGCGGYTF	TGTGCCAGCAGCTTGGGAGGGTGCGGGGGCTACACCTTC
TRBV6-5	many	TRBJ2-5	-	CASSQTWGKETQYF	TGTGCCAGCAGTCAGACGTGGGGGAAAGAGACCCAGTACTTC
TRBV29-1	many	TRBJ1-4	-	CSVGHNNEKLFF	TGCAGCGTGGGACATAATAATGAAAAACTGTTTTTT
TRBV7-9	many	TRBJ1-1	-	CASSLDSMNTEAFF	TGTGCCAGCAGCTTAGATTCCATGAACACTGAAGCTTTCTTT
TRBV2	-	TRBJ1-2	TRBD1	CASSDGQGRYGYTF	TGTGCCAGCAGTGACGGACAGGGCCGATATGGCTACACCTTC
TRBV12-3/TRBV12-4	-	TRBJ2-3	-	CASSPREGTDTQYF	TGTGCCAGCAGTCCCCGCGAGGGCACAGATACGCAGTATTTT
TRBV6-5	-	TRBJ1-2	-	CASSYLHGNGYTF	TGTGCAAGCAGTTACCTGCATGGGAATGGCTACACCTTC
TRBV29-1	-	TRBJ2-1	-	CSVEQHGETQFF	TGCAGCGTGGAACAGCACGGGGAGACCCAGTTCTTC
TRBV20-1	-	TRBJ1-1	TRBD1	CSARRQGAYTEAFF	TGCAGTGCTAGGAGACAGGGGGCCTACACTGAAGCTTTCTTT
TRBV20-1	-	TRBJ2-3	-	CSAQKGGAGDTQYF	TGCAGTGCACAAAAGGGGGGGGCCGGGGATACGCAGTATTTT
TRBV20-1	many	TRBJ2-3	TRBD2	CSAEILAGGLDTQYF	TGCAGTGCGGAAATACTAGCGGGGGGTCTGGATACGCAGTATTTT
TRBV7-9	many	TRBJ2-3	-	CASSLGTQSTDTQYF	TGTGCCAGCAGCTTAGGGACACAAAGCACAGATACGCAGTATTTT
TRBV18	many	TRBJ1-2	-	CASSPPNRAANYGYTF	TGTGCCAGCTCACCACCGAACAGGGCTGCCAACTATGGCTACACCTTC
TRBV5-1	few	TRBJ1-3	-	CASSREDNTIYF	TGCGCCAGCAGTCGGGAGGACAACACCATATATTTT
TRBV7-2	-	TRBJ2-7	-	CASSLLGRRPYEQYF	TGTGCCAGCAGCTTACTGGGACGCCGACCCTACGAGCAGTACTTC
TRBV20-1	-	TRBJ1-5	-	CSASRRSNQPQHF	TGCAGTGCTAGTCGCCGAAGCAATCAGCCCCAGCATTTT
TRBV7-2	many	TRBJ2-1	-	CASSPPGGLGNEQFF	TGTGCCAGCAGCCCCCCGGGGGGCCTGGGGAATGAGCAGTTCTTC
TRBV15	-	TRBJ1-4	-	CATSREGLANEKLFF	TGTGCCACCAGCAGGGAGGGGCTTGCTAATGAAAAACTGTTTTTT
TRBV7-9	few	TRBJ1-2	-	CASSLEGQGTGVNYGYTF	TGTGCCAGCAGCTTAGAAGGGCAAGGAACCGGGGTAAACTATGGCTACACCTTC
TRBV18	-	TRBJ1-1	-	CASSPPIMTGNTEAFF	TGTGCCAGCTCACCACCTATTATGACAGGGAACACTGAAGCTTTCTTT
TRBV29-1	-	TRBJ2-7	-	CSVPRTGREGEQYF	TGCAGCGTCCCTAGGACAGGGAGGGAAGGCGAGCAGTACTTC
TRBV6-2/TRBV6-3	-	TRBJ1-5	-	CASSYSSSGAGAQHF	TGTGCCAGCAGTTACTCCTCGTCGGGAGCGGGGGCCCAGCATTTT
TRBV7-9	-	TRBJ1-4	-	CASSLGSVNEKLFF	TGTGCCAGCAGCTTAGGATCCGTAAATGAAAAACTGTTTTTT
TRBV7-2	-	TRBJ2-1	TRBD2	CASSLVPSGGAGEQFF	TGTGCCAGCAGCTTAGTACCTAGCGGGGGGGCCGGGGAGCAGTTCTTC
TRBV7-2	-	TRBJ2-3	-	CASSFAQGSGLRGSTDTQYF	TGTGCCAGCAGCTTTGCCCAGGGGTCCGGACTAAGGGGTAGCACAGATACGCAGTATTTT
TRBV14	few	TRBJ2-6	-	CASSPLGPGGANVLTF	TGTGCCAGCAGCCCCTTAGGTCCCGGGGGGGCCAACGTCCTGACTTTC
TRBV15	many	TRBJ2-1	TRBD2	CATSPGSGGNYNEQFF	TGTGCCACCAGCCCGGGGAGCGGGGGAAACTACAATGAGCAGTTCTTC
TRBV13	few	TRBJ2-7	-	CASSQRLVYEQYF	TGTGCCAGCAGCCAAAGACTAGTCTACGAGCAGTACTTC
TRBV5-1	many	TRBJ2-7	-	CASSSYASSYEQYF	TGCGCCAGCAGCTCCTATGCCAGCTCCTACGAGCAGTACTTC
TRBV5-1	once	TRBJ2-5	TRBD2	CASSLGRAGGPGEQYF	TGCGCCAGCAGCCTCGGACGAGCGGGGGGGCCGGGTGAGCAGTACTTC
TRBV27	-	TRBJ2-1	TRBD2	CASSSSGSRHSYNEQFF	TGTGCCAGCAGTTCTAGCGGGAGTAGGCACTCCTACAATGAGCAGTTCTTC
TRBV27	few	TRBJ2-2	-	CASSPRAGELFF	TGTGCCAGCAGTCCTCGCGCCGGGGAGCTGTTTTTT
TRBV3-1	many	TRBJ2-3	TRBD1	CASSQDQGANTTDTQYF	TGTGCCAGCAGCCAAGATCAGGGGGCGAATACCACAGATACGCAGTATTTT
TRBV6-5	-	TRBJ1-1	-	CASILREGVVNTEAFF	TGTGCCAGCATTCTCAGGGAGGGAGTGGTGAACACTGAAGCTTTCTTT
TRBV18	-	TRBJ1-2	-	CASSLTTRGADYGYTF	TGTGCCAGCTCACTAACAACTAGAGGGGCTGACTATGGCTACACCTTC
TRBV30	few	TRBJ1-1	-	CAAEEEAFF	TGTGCCGCAGAGGAGGAAGCTTTCTTT
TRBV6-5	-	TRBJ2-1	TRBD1	CASRTGLSPYNEQFF	TGTGCCAGCAGGACAGGGCTTTCCCCCTACAATGAGCAGTTCTTC